This record concerns one TCR beta chain sequence. Its matching antigen is unknown. The source of the sample is a study of graft-versus-host responses after intestinal transplantation. About the study: Transplantation in recipients was multivisceral, liver-intestinal, or isolated intestinal. Every one of the recipients received anti-thymocyte globulin induction and afterwards took tacrolimus and steroids for approximately three years.

The germline CDR1 and CDR2 sequences are SGHAT and FQNNGV. Deletions cut 5 bases from V and 3 bases from J, with 5 bases between. The CDR3 extends over 11 amino acids. Only in-frame clones appear in the TCRdb table, and some are missing; sequencing was by immunoSEQ multiplex PCR. The table lists around 130,000 clones, 90% to 95% of them singletons. The study, taken as a whole, reports: Recipient marrow contained GvH clones, some of which appeared first in ileum or blood. An association linked early post-transplant HvG declines with peak circulating GvH clone levels.

The chain is built from TRBV11-2 and TRBJ2-7; D is perhaps TRBD2 (5 bases). This specimen was unstimulated CD4+ T cells sorted from spleen or lymph node cells, taken before intestinal transplant. This receptor was obtained from a human donor who received an intestinal transplant. The CDR3, as DNA: TGTGCCAGCAGCCGGGGCTACGAGCAGTACTTC. Translation: CASSRGYEQYF.